Listed here are 4 T cell receptor beta chains from one sample, sequenced in a study of blood T cell repertoires in COVID-19 (TCRdb year 2020). Library prep was done by the immunoSEQ multiplex PCR assay. TCRdb holds this immuneACCESS table with in-frame rearrangements only. Some clones are missing; in checked studies, unresolved V genes explain under half, and the rest has no known cause. The sample yields 90,000 to 120,000 clones; under 95% were counted once. In total, the top ten clones hold around 1.3% of the sample. The sequencing input was peripheral blood. These receptors originate from a woman in her thirties with acute or convalescent COVID-19.

This chain uses TRBV6-1 with TRBJ2-3; TRBD2 matches 11 bases. The J segment lost 4 bases and the V segment lost 0 bases, leaving 6 bases of the junction unmatched. This CDR3 is built from 17 residues. CDR1 is MNHNS, CDR2 SASEGT, per germline. CDR3 coding DNA: TGTGCCAGCAGTGAAGCTTCTGGACTAGCGGGCTCAGATACGCAGTATTTT. Amino acids: CASSEASGLAGSDTQYF.

The rearrangement joins TRBV20-1 to TRBJ1-1; the D gene is possibly TRBD1 (6 bases). Trimming stripped 6 bases from V and 5 bases from J, with 10 bases between. CDR1 and CDR2 (germline): DFQATT, SNEGSKA (reference sequence). CDR3 size: 11 residues. This chain's CDR3 is CSAGTSTEAFF. CDR3 sequence (DNA): TGCAGTGCAGGGACATCAACTGAAGCTTTCTTT.

The chain's CDR3 is CASSPVVGEQYF. Written as DNA, the CDR3 is TGTGCCAGCAGTCCGGTGGTCGGGGAGCAGTACTTC. The chain links TRBV25-1 to TRBJ2-7; D gene unclear. The CDR3 spans 12 residues. The germline V gene encodes CDR1 MGHDK and CDR2 SYGVNS. The V end was cut by 5 bases, the J end by 7 bases, with 12 bases between.

As for this clone: Other DNA sequences from this sample encode an identical CDR3 as well. The chain couples TRBV7-9 to TRBJ2-5; D call uncertain. Germline CDR1 and CDR2: SEHNR and FQNEAQ (reference sequence). CDR3 length: 12 amino acids. The V end was cut by 0 bases, the J end by 4 bases, with 3 bases between. The CDR3 coding sequence is TGTGCCAGCAGCTTAGCGCGAGAGACCCAGTACTTC. Its translation: CASSLARETQYF.